This is a list of T cell receptor beta chains from one sample in a study of blood T cell repertoires in COVID-19. Clones were read by immunoSEQ multiplex PCR, and TCRdb kept only the in-frame ones, dropping some. The sample contains approximately 480,000 clones, approximately 86% of which appear only once. Sequencing input: PBMCs or T cells enriched from blood (not recorded which). These receptor sequences come from a woman aged 18-29 years who had recovered from COVID-19. Each CDR3 is given with its conserved first and last residue. Each record gives: J gene, clone size, D gene, V gene, CDR3 protein, CDR3 DNA. A D gene is named only where the DNA matches it firmly. Expanded clones are given a class, and other clones once, few, many or no size at all.

>TRBJ1-2|NA|NA|TRBV7-8
CASSARGPLPRNYGYTF
TGTGCCAGCAGCGCCAGGGGCCCCCTACCCCGTAACTATGGCTACACCTTC
>TRBJ1-2|NA|NA|TRBV6-1
CASSERTLYGYTF
TGTGCCAGCAGTGAAAGGACATTATATGGCTACACCTTC
>TRBJ2-5|NA|NA|TRBV6-5
CASRAGQRRETQYF
TGTGCCAGCAGGGCTGGACAGCGTCGAGAGACCCAGTACTTC
>TRBJ2-3|NA|TRBD2|TRBV11-2
CASSPLSGRTDTQYF
TGTGCCAGCAGCCCTCTGAGCGGGAGGACAGATACGCAGTATTTT
>TRBJ1-6|once|TRBD1|TRBV28
CASSPPNRGANSPLHF
TGTGCCAGCAGTCCCCCTAACAGGGGCGCCAATTCACCCCTCCACTTT
>TRBJ1-2|NA|NA|TRBV2
CASSVGFGGDF
TGTGCCAGCAGTGTGGGTTTCGGGGGGGACTTC
>TRBJ2-5|NA|TRBD1|TRBV7-3
CASSPLGGRETQYF
TGTGCCAGCAGCCCCCTAGGGGGCCGGGAGACCCAGTACTTC
>TRBJ2-7|NA|TRBD1|TRBV9
CASSVGGETGGEQYF
TGTGCCAGCAGCGTAGGGGGCGAGACAGGGGGCGAGCAGTACTTC
>TRBJ1-6|NA|NA|TRBV5-6
CASSLGAGEGSPLHF
TGTGCCAGCAGCTTGGGAGCGGGGGAAGGATCACCCCTCCACTTT
>TRBJ1-2|NA|TRBD1|TRBV4-1
CASSQVGGTDYGYTF
TGCGCCAGCAGCCAAGTAGGGGGGACAGACTATGGCTACACCTTC
>TRBJ1-1|NA|TRBD1|TRBV18
CASSSPTGGTEAFF
TGTGCCAGCTCATCGCCGACAGGGGGCACTGAAGCTTTCTTT
>TRBJ2-7|NA|TRBD1|TRBV5-1
CASSFQGEYEQYF
TGCGCCAGCAGCTTCCAGGGGGAGTACGAGCAGTACTTC
>TRBJ1-4|NA|TRBD1|TRBV19
CASSDRGGEKLFF
TGTGCCAGTTCGGACAGGGGGGGCGAAAAACTGTTTTTT
>TRBJ1-1|NA|TRBD1|TRBV18
CASSPAGTGDTEAFF
TGTGCCAGCTCACCTGCTGGGACAGGGGACACTGAAGCTTTCTTT
>TRBJ1-2|NA|NA|TRBV6-5
CASSYSRGWPHNGYTF
TGTGCCAGCAGTTACTCCCGCGGATGGCCCCACAATGGCTACACCTTC
>TRBJ1-5|NA|NA|TRBV6-1
CASSELYIGQSNQPQHF
TGTGCCAGCAGTGAATTATATATCGGACAGTCTAATCAGCCCCAGCATTTT
>TRBJ2-3|NA|NA|TRBV7-6
CASSSEDTQYF
TGTGCCAGCAGCTCCGAGGATACGCAGTATTTT
>TRBJ2-7|NA|TRBD2|TRBV7-2
CASSLVWRGGAYEQYF
TGTGCCAGCAGCTTGGTCTGGCGGGGGGGTGCCTACGAGCAGTACTTC
>TRBJ1-1|NA|TRBD1|TRBV7-8
CASSLYNRQGARVDTEAFF
TGTGCCAGCAGCTTATATAATCGACAGGGGGCGCGGGTTGACACTGAAGCTTTCTTT
>TRBJ1-2|NA|TRBD1|TRBV5-1
CASSKAGTGDGYTF
TGCGCCAGCAGCAAGGCCGGGACAGGGGATGGCTACACCTTC
>TRBJ1-2|NA|NA|TRBV19
CASTLGRGWDYGYTF
TGTGCCAGTACCCTGGGGAGGGGATGGGACTATGGCTACACCTTC
>TRBJ1-6|NA|NA|TRBV15
CATSRGDPPLHF
TGTGCCACCAGCAGAGGCGATCCACCCCTCCACTTT
>TRBJ1-2|NA|NA|TRBV15
CATSRDTLTGQRNGYTF
TGTGCCACCAGCAGAGATACTCTAACAGGACAAAGGAATGGCTACACCTTC
>TRBJ1-2|NA|NA|TRBV11-2
CASSRNNEYGYTF
TGTGCCAGCAGCCGAAACAACGAATATGGCTACACCTTC
>TRBJ2-7|NA|TRBD1|TRBV7-9
CASSSNQGALYF
TGTGCCAGCAGCTCCAACCAGGGGGCGTTATACTTC
>TRBJ1-5|NA|NA|TRBV10-3
CAISENFYQPQHF
TGTGCCATCAGTGAGAACTTTTATCAGCCCCAGCATTTT
>TRBJ1-5|NA|NA|TRBV6-1
CASSERGYQPQHF
TGTGCCAGCAGTGAACGAGGGTATCAGCCCCAGCATTTT
>TRBJ2-5|NA|NA|TRBV29-1
CSVSPGDSGIQETQYF
TGCAGCGTGTCACCCGGCGATAGCGGTATACAAGAGACCCAGTACTTC
>TRBJ2-1|NA|TRBD2|TRBV5-1
CASSPGLGFYNEQFF
TGCGCCAGCAGCCCGGGACTAGGTTTCTACAATGAGCAGTTCTTC
>TRBJ2-1|NA|TRBD2|TRBV3-1/TRBV3-2
CASSQETSGGTNEQFF
TGTGCCAGCAGCCAAGAGACTAGCGGGGGTACGAATGAGCAGTTCTTC
>TRBJ2-1|once|NA|TRBV5-1
CASGVGLAAGEQFF
TGCGCCAGCGGTGTGGGTTTGGCGGCGGGCGAGCAGTTCTTC
>TRBJ2-3|NA|NA|TRBV6-5
CASSYSPRDTQYF
TGTGCCAGCAGTTACTCTCCCAGAGATACGCAGTATTTT
>TRBJ1-2|few|NA|TRBV24-1
CATSARQFYGYTF
TGTGCCACCAGTGCCCGACAGTTCTATGGCTACACCTTC
>TRBJ1-1|NA|NA|TRBV15
CATSRQVNTEAFF
TGTGCCACCAGCAGACAGGTGAACACTGAAGCTTTCTTT
>TRBJ2-7|NA|NA|TRBV7-9
CASSLAAAVLYEQYF
TGTGCCAGCAGCTTAGCTGCCGCAGTTTTGTACGAGCAGTACTTC
>TRBJ2-7|NA|NA|TRBV19
CASSMVRTEFYEQYF
TGTGCCAGTAGTATGGTCCGGACAGAGTTTTACGAGCAGTACTTC
>TRBJ2-5|NA|NA|TRBV6-1
CASSGRANQETQYF
TGTGCCAGCAGTGGCAGGGCGAACCAAGAGACCCAGTACTTC
>TRBJ1-3|NA|TRBD1|TRBV6-5
CASSSRQGNGNTIYF
TGTGCCAGCAGTTCTCGACAGGGAAATGGAAACACCATATATTTT
>TRBJ1-1|once|TRBD1|TRBV6-5
CASSGQGARAFF
TGTGCCAGCAGCGGACAGGGGGCGCGGGCTTTCTTT
>TRBJ2-3|few|TRBD2|TRBV11-3
CASSSRLAGGPDTQYF
TGTGCCAGCAGCTCCCGCCTAGCGGGGGGGCCAGATACGCAGTATTTT
>TRBJ2-1|NA|NA|TRBV30
CAWRDGAYNEQFF
TGTGCCTGGAGAGACGGGGCCTACAATGAGCAGTTCTTC
>TRBJ1-6|NA|NA|TRBV15
CATSLSNSPLHF
TGTGCCACCAGCCTATCGAATTCACCCCTCCACTTT
>TRBJ1-1|NA|NA|TRBV20-1
CSASRGGSSGTEAFF
TGCAGTGCTAGTAGGGGGGGCTCGAGTGGCACTGAAGCTTTCTTT
>TRBJ2-2|NA|NA|TRBV11-2
CASTYFGVLNTGELFF
TGTGCCAGCACCTACTTCGGTGTCCTGAACACCGGGGAGCTGTTTTTT
>TRBJ1-2|NA|TRBD1|TRBV5-4
CASSQDRGYGYTF
TGTGCCAGCAGCCAGGACAGGGGGTATGGCTACACCTTC
>TRBJ2-2|NA|NA|TRBV19
CASRPFRFTGELFF
TGTGCCAGTAGGCCATTCAGATTCACCGGGGAGCTGTTTTTT
>TRBJ2-2|NA|NA|TRBV18
CASSPMRAGELFF
TGTGCCAGCTCGCCGATGCGGGCCGGGGAGCTGTTTTTT
>TRBJ1-2|NA|NA|TRBV13
CASSSDSRYGYTF
TGTGCCAGCAGCTCTGACAGCCGCTATGGCTACACCTTC
>TRBJ1-1|once|NA|TRBV15
CATILDGGADTEAFF
TGTGCCACCATCCTGGATGGGGGGGCCGACACTGAAGCTTTCTTT
>TRBJ2-1|few|NA|TRBV7-2
CASSFTQGFYNEQFF
TGTGCCAGCAGCTTCACACAGGGATTCTACAATGAGCAGTTCTTC
>TRBJ1-5|NA|NA|TRBV11-2
CASSLLGGGDQPQHF
TGTGCCAGCAGCCTATTGGGGGGGGGCGATCAGCCCCAGCATTTT
>TRBJ1-1|NA|TRBD1|TRBV6-5
CASRYDGQANTEAFF
TGTGCCAGCAGATACGATGGACAGGCGAACACTGAAGCTTTCTTT
>TRBJ1-2|NA|NA|TRBV20-1
CSAQDTGYTF
TGCAGTGCTCAGGACACCGGCTACACCTTC